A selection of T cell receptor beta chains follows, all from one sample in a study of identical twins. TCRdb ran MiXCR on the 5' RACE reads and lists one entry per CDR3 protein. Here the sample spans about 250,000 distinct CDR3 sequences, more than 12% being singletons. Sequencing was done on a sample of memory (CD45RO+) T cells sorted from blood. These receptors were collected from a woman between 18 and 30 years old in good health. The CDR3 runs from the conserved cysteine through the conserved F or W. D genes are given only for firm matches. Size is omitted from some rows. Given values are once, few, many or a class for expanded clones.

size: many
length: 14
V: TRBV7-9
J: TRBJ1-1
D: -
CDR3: CASSLRQSTTEAFF
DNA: TGTGCCAGCAGCTTAAGGCAGTCAACCACTGAAGCTTTCTTT

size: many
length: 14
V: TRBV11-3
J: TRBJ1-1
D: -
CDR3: CASSLGRGNTEAFF
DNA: TGTGCCAGCAGCTTAGGCAGGGGGAACACTGAAGCTTTCTTT

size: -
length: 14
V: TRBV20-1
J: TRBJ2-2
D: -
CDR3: CSASPGTNLGGLFF
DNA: TGCAGTGCCAGTCCCGGGACAAACCTTGGCGGGCTGTTTTTT

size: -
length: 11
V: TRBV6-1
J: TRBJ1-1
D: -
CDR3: CAGGTYREAFF
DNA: TGTGCCGGGGGAACCTACCGCGAAGCTTTCTTT

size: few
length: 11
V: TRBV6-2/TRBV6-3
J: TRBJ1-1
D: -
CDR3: CASMGGREAFF
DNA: TGTGCCAGCATGGGGGGGCGTGAAGCTTTCTTT

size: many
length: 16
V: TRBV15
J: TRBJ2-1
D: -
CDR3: CATSRGESDGGNEQFF
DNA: TGTGCCACCAGCAGAGGGGAATCGGACGGAGGGAATGAGCAGTTCTTC

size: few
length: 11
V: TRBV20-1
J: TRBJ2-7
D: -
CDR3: CSASGRDEQYF
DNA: TGCAGTGCTAGTGGTCGGGACGAGCAGTACTTC

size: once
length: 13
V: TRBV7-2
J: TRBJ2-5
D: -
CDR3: CASSLGVALPGDF
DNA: TGTGCCAGCAGCCTTGGGGTAGCGCTCCCTGGGGACTTC

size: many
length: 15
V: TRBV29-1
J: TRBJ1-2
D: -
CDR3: CSVESRDRVNYGYTF
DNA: TGCAGCGTTGAATCTAGAGATCGGGTAAACTATGGCTACACCTTC

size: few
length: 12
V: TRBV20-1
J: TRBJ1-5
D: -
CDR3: CSAEKGNQPQHF
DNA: TGCAGTGCGGAAAAGGGCAATCAGCCCCAGCATTTT

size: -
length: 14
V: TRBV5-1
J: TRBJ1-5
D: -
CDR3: CASSPAGVGQPQHF
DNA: TGCGCCAGCAGCCCTGCTGGGGTTGGTCAGCCCCAGCATTTT

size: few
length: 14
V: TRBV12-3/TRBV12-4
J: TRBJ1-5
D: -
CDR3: CASSLGSGYQPQHF
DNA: TGTGCCAGCAGTCTAGGGAGCGGTTATCAGCCCCAGCATTTT

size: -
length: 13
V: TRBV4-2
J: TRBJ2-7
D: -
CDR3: CASSQEEGNEQYF
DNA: TGTGCCAGCAGCCAAGAGGAGGGAAACGAGCAGTACTTC

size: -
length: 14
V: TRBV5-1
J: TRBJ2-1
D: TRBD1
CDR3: CASTQGDFYNEQFF
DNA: TGCGCCAGCACACAGGGGGACTTTTACAATGAGCAGTTCTTC

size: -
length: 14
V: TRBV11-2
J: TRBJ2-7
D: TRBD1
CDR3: CASSHRDRGNEQYF
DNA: TGTGCCAGCAGCCACCGGGACAGGGGAAACGAGCAGTACTTC

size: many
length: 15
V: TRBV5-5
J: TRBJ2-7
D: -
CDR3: CASSLPGGNYGEQYF
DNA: TGTGCCAGCAGCTTACCGGGGGGCAATTACGGCGAGCAGTACTTC

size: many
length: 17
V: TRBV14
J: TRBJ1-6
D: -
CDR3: CASSPLRDRQGDSPLHF
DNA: TGTGCCAGCAGCCCTCTCCGGGACCGCCAAGGTGATTCACCCCTCCACTTT

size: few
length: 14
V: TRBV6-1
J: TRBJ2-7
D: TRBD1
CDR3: CASSLHRGPYEQYF
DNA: TGTGCCAGCAGCCTACACAGGGGCCCCTACGAGCAGTACTTC

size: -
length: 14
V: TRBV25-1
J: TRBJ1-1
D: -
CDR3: CASSKGALFTEAFF
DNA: TGTGCCAGCAGTAAAGGGGCCCTTTTTACTGAAGCTTTCTTT

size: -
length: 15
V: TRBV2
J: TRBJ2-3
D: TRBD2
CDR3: CASRAGTSGTGTQYF
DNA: TGTGCCAGCAGGGCCGGGACTAGCGGGACAGGTACGCAGTATTTT

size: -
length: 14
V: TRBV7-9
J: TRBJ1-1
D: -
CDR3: CASGLNTGGAEAFF
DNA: TGTGCCAGCGGATTGAACACCGGAGGTGCTGAAGCTTTCTTT

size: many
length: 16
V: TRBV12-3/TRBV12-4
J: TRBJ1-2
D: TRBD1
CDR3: CASSRGTGILNYGYTF
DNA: TGTGCCAGCAGTCGCGGGACAGGGATCCTTAACTATGGCTACACCTTC